This passage covers 13 T cell receptor beta chains from one sample sequenced in a study of CD8+ T cells in alopecia areata. cDNA reverse transcribed from extracted RNA served as the sequencing template. Data came from immunoSEQ multiplex PCR; TCRdb stores just in-frame clones and leaves some out. This sample has 120,000 to 150,000 clones, with 47% found just once. What was sequenced was CD4+ T cells sorted from blood. The receptor set was obtained from a human donor with alopecia areata.

This chain links TRBV4-1 with TRBJ1-5; D not resolved. Germline V gives CDR1 MGHRA, CDR2 YSYEKL. V lost 4 bases to trimming and J lost 4 bases, with 14 bases between them. The CDR3 length is 15 residues. The CDR3 loop reads CASSLTGDPNQPQHF. Here the CDR3 DNA reads TGCGCCAGCAGCCTGACGGGAGACCCTAATCAGCCCCAGCATTTT.

The chain joins TRBV19 to TRBJ2-7, with TRBD1 matching over 9 bases. The germline gives CDR1 LNHDA, CDR2 SQIVND (reference sequence). Losses at the gene ends were 4 bases for V and 3 bases for J; bases not matched to a gene: 7. The CDR3 is made up of 15 amino acids. DNA of the CDR3: TGTGCCAGTAGTACGGGGACAGGGAACTTCTACGAGCAGTACTTC. It translates to CASSTGTGNFYEQYF.

This chain connects TRBV4-2 to TRBJ1-5; D call uncertain. Germline-derived CDR1 and CDR2 are LGHNA and YNFKEQ. V gave up 1 base and J gave up 5 bases, with 3 bases separating them. CDR3 size: 12 residues. The CDR3 sequence: CASSQGDQPQHF. The CDR3 DNA sequence: TGTGCCAGCAGCCAAGGAGATCAGCCCCAGCATTTT.

This chain uses TRBV30 with TRBJ2-3; D call uncertain. The CDR3 sequence is 14 residues long. CDR1 and CDR2 (germline): GTSNPN, SVGIG (reference sequence). Trimming stripped 0 bases from V and 6 bases from J, with 13 bases between. Here the CDR3 reads CAWSVRMATDTQYF. For the CDR3, the DNA is TGTGCCTGGAGTGTAAGAATGGCCACGGATACGCAGTATTTT.

J is TRBJ2-1 and V is TRBV5-1; no clear D gene. Germline CDR1 reads SGHRS; CDR2 reads YFSETQ. V was clipped by 0 bases and J by 1 base, with 5 bases between them. The CDR3 covers 14 residues. The CDR3 DNA reads TGCGCCAGCAGCTTGGACATATCCTACAATGAGCAGTTCTTC. This encodes CASSLDISYNEQFF. The variable domain in full, completed from reference TRBV5-1 and TRBJ2-1, reads KAGVTQTPRYLIKTRGQQVTLSCSPISGHRSVSWYQQTPGQGLQFLFEYFSETQRNKGNFPGRFSGRQFSNSRSEMNVSTLELGDSALYLCASSLDISYNEQFFGPGTRLTVL.

V is TRBV5-1 and J is TRBJ2-1, with 12 bases fitting TRBD2. With 4 bases clipped from V and 4 bases from J, the junction kept 3 bases outside the gene matches. This CDR3 region has 15 residues. Germline V lookup: CDR1 SGHRS, CDR2 YFSETQ. CDR3 DNA: TGCGCCAGCAGCCGCGGGACTAGCGGGTACAATGAGCAGTTCTTC. Translating it yields CASSRGTSGYNEQFF.

This chain connects TRBV9 to TRBJ2-1; D may be TRBD2 (5 bases). Germline loops: CDR1 SGDLS, CDR2 YYNGEE. Trimming removed 1 base at V and 8 bases at J, with 10 bases between. The CDR3 has 13 residues. CDR3 coding DNA: TGTGCCAGCAGCGTACGGGCGGGCGATGAGCAGTTCTTC. Encoded protein: CASSVRAGDEQFF.

This clone appeared a few times. V gene TRBV30 combines with J gene TRBJ1-5; D is unclear. CDR3 length: 14 amino acids. The germline V gene has CDR1 GTSNPN and CDR2 SVGIG (reference sequence). The V gene lost 3 bases and the J gene lost 5 bases, with 14 bases spanning the gap. The CDR3 DNA follows: TGTGCCTGGAGCCTAGGAGGCGTGGATCAGCCCCAGCATTTT. Protein product: CAWSLGGVDQPQHF.

V is TRBV2 and J is TRBJ2-2; 7 nucleotides align to TRBD2. Germline CDR1 is SNHLY and CDR2 is FYNNEI. Unmatched junction bases numbered 4, after V lost 3 bases and J lost 6 bases. The CDR3 sequence is 14 residues long. In nucleotides, the CDR3 is TGTGCCAGCAGTGACCTAGGACTAGCCGGGGAGCTGTTTTTT. Protein product: CASSDLGLAGELFF.

This clone occurred many times. The chain combines TRBV7-3 with TRBJ2-4, with no clear D. CDR1 and CDR2 (germline): SGHTA, FQGTGA. V lost 5 bases and J 8 bases, leaving 13 bases between the germline ends. This CDR3 contains 13 residues. CDR3 DNA sequence: TGTGCCAGCAGCCTCTCGCCCTTGGACATTCAGTACTTC. This codes for CASSLSPLDIQYF.

This clone was seen once. CDR3 coding DNA: TGTGCCAGCAACCCTGGGCCTGGCCGGTACTCCTACGAGCAGTACTTC. The encoded protein is CASNPGPGRYSYEQYF. This sequence joins TRBV2 and TRBJ2-7, with no clear D. The CDR3 sequence is 16 residues long. V was trimmed by 7 bases and J by 0 bases, leaving 19 bases between them. CDR1 is SNHLY and CDR2 is FYNNEI in the germline V gene.

This sequence joins TRBV7-2 and TRBJ2-3, with D perhaps TRBD2 (6 bases). V was shortened by 1 base and J by 0 bases, with 14 bases between the two germline ends. The CDR3 has 17 amino acids. Germline CDR1 is SGHTA and CDR2 is FQGNSA. CDR3 nucleotide sequence: TGTGCCAGCAGCTTAGTCGTCGGGAGCCCTAGCACAGATACGCAGTATTTT. It specifies CASSLVVGSPSTDTQYF.

The gene calls are TRBV30 and TRBJ2-2, with 10 bases that match TRBD2. Trimming removed 4 bases from V and 4 bases from J; junction bases left unmatched: 3. Germline V gene data show CDR1 as GTSNPN and CDR2 as SVGIG (reference sequence). CDR3 size: 14 residues. The CDR3 DNA follows: TGTGCCTGGATCCCTAGCGGGAGCACCGGGGAGCTGTTTTTT. The encoded protein is CAWIPSGSTGELFF.